These T cell receptor beta chains were read from a single sample in a study of cytomegalovirus exposure and HLA in healthy donors. The repertoire was sequenced with immunoSEQ multiplex PCR; TCRdb's copy has only in-frame clones and lacks some. The repertoire holds more than 110,000 clones, about 94% seen once, with about 2% in the top ten. Sequenced sample: PBMCs. The receptors here all came from a man between 18 and 35 years old in good health and CMV-seropositive. Each CDR3 is given with its conserved first and last residue. The order of the fields is D gene, V gene, J gene, clone size, CDR3 DNA, CDR3 protein. The D gene is left open where the match is weak. Clone size appears in some rows only: once, few, many, or a class for an expanded clone.

D gene: TRBD1; V gene: TRBV5-4; J gene: TRBJ1-1; clone size: .; CDR3 DNA: TGTGCCAGCAGGTGGGACAGTACTAACACTGAAGCTTTCTTT; CDR3 protein: CASRWDSTNTEAFF
D gene: TRBD2; V gene: TRBV27; J gene: TRBJ2-7; clone size: .; CDR3 DNA: TGTGCCAGCAGACCCCCCCCGGGGGCGGGAGGGCCGGGGAACGAGCAGTACTTC; CDR3 protein: CASRPPPGAGGPGNEQYF
D gene: .; V gene: TRBV6-4; J gene: TRBJ2-1; clone size: .; CDR3 DNA: TGTGCCAGCAGTGACTCCGCGTCCTCCAGGACAAGGATATACAATGAGCAGTTCTTC; CDR3 protein: CASSDSASSRTRIYNEQFF
D gene: .; V gene: TRBV7-3; J gene: TRBJ2-3; clone size: .; CDR3 DNA: TGTGCCAGCAGTTCGGGACTTCCCACAGATACGCAGTATTTT; CDR3 protein: CASSSGLPTDTQYF
D gene: TRBD2; V gene: TRBV4-1; J gene: TRBJ2-2; clone size: .; CDR3 DNA: TGCGCCAGCAGCCAGCGGCTAGCGGGAGGCCCGAACACCGGGGAGCTGTTTTTT; CDR3 protein: CASSQRLAGGPNTGELFF
D gene: TRBD1; V gene: TRBV18; J gene: TRBJ2-5; clone size: once; CDR3 DNA: TGTGCCAGCTTATCGGACAGGGCCGAGACCCAGTACTTC; CDR3 protein: CASLSDRAETQYF
D gene: .; V gene: TRBV5-4; J gene: TRBJ2-5; clone size: .; CDR3 DNA: TGTGCCAGCAGCTCGGTACCTTCCCCGGGAGAGACCCAGTACTTC; CDR3 protein: CASSSVPSPGETQYF
D gene: .; V gene: TRBV11-3; J gene: TRBJ2-7; clone size: .; CDR3 DNA: TGTGCCAGCAGTCTGACAGGCGCCCCCGACGAGCAGTACTTC; CDR3 protein: CASSLTGAPDEQYF
D gene: .; V gene: TRBV2; J gene: TRBJ2-7; clone size: .; CDR3 DNA: TGTGCCAGCAGCGAGTACCCGGGGCACCGGGGGTCCTACGAGCAGTACTTC; CDR3 protein: CASSEYPGHRGSYEQYF
D gene: TRBD2; V gene: TRBV27; J gene: TRBJ2-3; clone size: .; CDR3 DNA: TGTGCCAGCAGTACACCTAGCGGGAGGGCGGATACGCAGTATTTT; CDR3 protein: CASSTPSGRADTQYF
D gene: .; V gene: TRBV6-5; J gene: TRBJ1-5; clone size: .; CDR3 DNA: TGTGCCAGCAGTTACGGGGGGAAGGGACAGCCCCAGCATTTT; CDR3 protein: CASSYGGKGQPQHF
D gene: .; V gene: TRBV11-1; J gene: TRBJ2-6; clone size: .; CDR3 DNA: TGTGCCAGCAGCTTAGAAAACTTCTCTGGGGCCAACGTCCTGACTTTC; CDR3 protein: CASSLENFSGANVLTF
D gene: TRBD1; V gene: TRBV4-1; J gene: TRBJ2-5; clone size: .; CDR3 DNA: TGCGCCAGCAGCCACTACCGGGACAGTCAAGAGACCCAGTACTTC; CDR3 protein: CASSHYRDSQETQYF
D gene: .; V gene: TRBV18; J gene: TRBJ1-5; clone size: .; CDR3 DNA: TGTGCCAGCTCACCGGGACACCGCAATCAGCCCCAGCATTTT; CDR3 protein: CASSPGHRNQPQHF